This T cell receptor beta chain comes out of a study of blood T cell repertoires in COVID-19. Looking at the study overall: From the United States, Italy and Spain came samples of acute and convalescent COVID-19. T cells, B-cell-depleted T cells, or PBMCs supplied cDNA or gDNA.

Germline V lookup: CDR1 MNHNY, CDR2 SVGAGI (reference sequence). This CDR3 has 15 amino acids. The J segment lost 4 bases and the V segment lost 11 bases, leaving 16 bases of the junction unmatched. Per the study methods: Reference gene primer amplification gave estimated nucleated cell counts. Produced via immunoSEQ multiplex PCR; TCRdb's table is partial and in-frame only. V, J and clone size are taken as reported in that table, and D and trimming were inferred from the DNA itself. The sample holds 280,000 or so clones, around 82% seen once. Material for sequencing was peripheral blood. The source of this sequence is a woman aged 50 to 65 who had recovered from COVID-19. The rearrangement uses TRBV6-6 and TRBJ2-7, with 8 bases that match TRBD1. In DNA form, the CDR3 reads TGTGCCGCTTCCCAGACAGGGGCTGATGAATACGAGCAGTACTTC. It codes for CAASQTGADEYEQYF.